The sequence of this TCR beta chain was determined in a study of STAT5B mutations in CD4+ large granular lymphocyte leukemia. Assay: immunoSEQ multiplex PCR; the TCRdb copy retains only in-frame clones and omits some. Altogether tens of thousands of clones are present, roughly 85% being singletons, with the ten largest covering 3% to 4%. CDR3 size: 13 residues. Trimming took off 6 bases at V and 6 bases at J, with 15 bases between the two ends. Germline CDR1 is MDHEN and CDR2 is SYDVKM. The gene calls are TRBV28 and TRBJ2-7; a weak D match, TRBD1 (6 bases). The sample taken for sequencing was CD4+ T cells from blood buffy coats. The clonotype originates from a human donor in good health. CDR3 DNA sequence: TGTGCCAGCAGAACCCCGGTGGGGGCCGAGCAGTACTTC. This codes for CASRTPVGAEQYF.